This T cell receptor beta chain was recovered during a study of TIL therapy for anti-PD-1-resistant metastatic lung cancer. The germline V and J ends were trimmed by 2 bases and 6 bases, with 5 bases remaining between them. The germline CDR1 and CDR2 sequences are DFQATT and SNEGSKA (reference sequence). The CDR3 runs to 10 residues. This was the immunoSEQ v3 assay. This table comes from immunoSEQ multiplex PCR, and its TCRdb copy is limited to in-frame clones, with some not included. The sample lists 52,000 or so clones, about 81% occurring once. Time point here: pre-treatment sample, taken before nivolumab and TIL therapy. Stage 4 NSCLC adults joined between late 2017 and January 2020. Comment on this clone: The antigen is undetermined.

Overall study results and limits: Infused TIL clonotypes partially replaced the baseline blood repertoire, then decayed over months.

The receptor comes from a person between 25 and 80 years old with non-small cell lung cancer. V usage is TRBV20-1 and J usage is TRBJ2-7; unclear D gene. The sample was blood, taken at baseline. In DNA form, the CDR3 reads TGCAGTGCTAGATCTCGCGAGCAGTACTTC. It translates to CSARSREQYF.